The 31 T cell receptor beta chains in this list originate from one sample, sequenced in a study of technical replicates of blood from a handful of donors (dated by TCRdb to the late 2010s). The receptor library was made with the immunoSEQ multiplex PCR assay. TCRdb mirrors the immuneACCESS table, restricted to in-frame sequences. Some clones are absent from its copies; in checked studies, under half trace to an unresolved V gene, and the reason for the others is unknown. The sample contains tens of thousands of clones, roughly 98% of them found a single time. Of the sample, approximately 0.21% falls within the top ten clones. Material: T cells isolated from PBMCs. Every receptor here comes from a human donor in good health.

This clone has just one count. This sequence joins TRBV2 and TRBJ1-4; no definite D call. The CDR3 has 16 residues. Germline-derived CDR1 and CDR2 are SNHLY and FYNNEI. Trimming stripped 3 bases from V and 0 bases from J, with 11 bases between. The CDR3 nucleotides are TGTGCCAGCAGTGACTCTAGCGAGGCAACTAATGAAAAACTGTTTTTT. Translating it yields CASSDSSEATNEKLFF.

The chain is built from TRBV7-2 and TRBJ1-5; a possible D gene is TRBD1 (5 bases). This CDR3 contains 14 residues. Germline values: CDR1 SGHTA, CDR2 FQGNSA. V was pared by 4 bases and J by 3 bases, with 10 bases between. The CDR3 protein is CASSYTRDNQPQHF. CDR3 in DNA: TGTGCCAGCAGCTACACCAGGGACAATCAGCCCCAGCATTTT. Drawing the rest from reference TRBV7-2 and TRBJ1-5, the complete variable domain is GAGVSQSPSNKVTEKGKDVELRCDPISGHTALYWYRQSLGQGLEFLIYFQGNSAPDKSGLPSDRFSAERTGGSVSTLTIQRTQQEDSAVYLCASSYTRDNQPQHFGDGTRLSIL.

V and J are TRBV5-8 and TRBJ1-5; maybe TRBD1 (5 bases). CDR3 length: 12 residues. V gave up 7 bases and J gave up 5 bases, with 10 bases separating them. CDR1 SGHTS and CDR2 YDEGEE come from the germline V gene. CDR3 bases: TGTGCCAGCTCGACAGACTATCAGCCCCAGCATTTT. As protein: CASSTDYQPQHF.

This clone was counted once. The gene calls are TRBV11-3 and TRBJ1-1; maybe TRBD1 (5 bases). V was pared by 3 bases and J by 3 bases, with 8 bases between. The CDR3 is 13 amino acids. Per the germline V gene, CDR1 is SGHNT and CDR2 is YENEEA. Here the CDR3 reads CASSLWGDTEAFF. The CDR3 nucleotides are TGTGCCAGCAGCTTGTGGGGGGACACTGAAGCTTTCTTT.

J is TRBJ1-1 and V is TRBV5-4; 9 positions agree with TRBD1. The germline gives CDR1 SGHNT, CDR2 YYREEE (reference sequence). Unmatched junction bases numbered 4, after V lost 3 bases and J lost 7 bases. This CDR3 region has 13 residues. This chain's CDR3 is CASSYGTGREAFF. CDR3 in DNA: TGTGCCAGCAGCTACGGGACAGGGCGTGAAGCTTTCTTT.

The CDR3 here is CASSGGEAGSTYEQYF. The CDR3, as DNA: TGCGCCAGCAGCGGAGGGGAGGCGGGGTCTACCTACGAGCAGTACTTC. The chain uses TRBV5-1 and TRBJ2-7, with a weak D call TRBD2 (6 bases). V was cut by 4 bases and J by 2 bases, with 19 bases left in between. The CDR3 sequence is 16 residues long. Germline V CDR1 and CDR2: SGHRS, YFSETQ.

The chain combines TRBV9 with TRBJ1-2; D unresolved. V lost 6 bases to trimming and J lost 2 bases, with 14 bases between them. The CDR3 loop spans 14 amino acids. From germline, CDR1 is SGDLS and CDR2 YYNGEE. The CDR3 DNA reads TGTGCCAGCACCCGTTACACCTTAAACTATGGCTACACCTTC. Encoded protein: CASTRYTLNYGYTF. The full variable domain, rest sourced from reference TRBV9 and TRBJ1-2, is DSGVTQTPKHLITATGQRVTLRCSPRSGDLSVYWYQQSLDQGLQFLIQYYNGEERAKGNILERFSAQQFPDLHSELNLSSLELGDSALYFCASTRYTLNYGYTFGSGTRLTVV.

This sequence joins TRBV7-8 and TRBJ2-7, with 7 bases aligning to TRBD2. The CDR3 extends over 18 amino acids. V was clipped by 3 bases and J by 3 bases; unmatched bases: 17. CDR1 is SGHVS, CDR2 FQNEAQ, per germline. CDR3 bases: TGTGCCAGCAGCTTGGCTCCCGATTCGGCGGGAGCAGTCTACGAGCAGTACTTC. It encodes CASSLAPDSAGAVYEQYF.

The chain has TRBV4-2 and TRBJ1-1; D uncertain. CDR1 LGHNA and CDR2 YNFKEQ come from the germline V gene. Trimming stripped 0 bases from V and 6 bases from J, with 5 bases between. The CDR3 consists of 12 residues. The CDR3 reads CASSQESPEAFF. CDR3 bases: TGTGCCAGCAGCCAAGAGAGCCCTGAAGCTTTCTTT.

The rearrangement joins TRBV27 to TRBJ1-1; TRBD1 matches 8 bases. Unmatched junction bases numbered 11, after V lost 5 bases and J lost 6 bases. Germline loops: CDR1 MNHEY, CDR2 SMNVEV (reference sequence). The CDR3 extends over 15 amino acids. The CDR3 coding sequence is TGTGCCAGCAGTCCTTTCACAGGGGGGAAGCCTGAAGCTTTCTTT. Its protein product is CASSPFTGGKPEAFF.

The genes are TRBV27 and TRBJ2-3, with TRBD2 matching 7 bases. V lost 3 bases and J lost 2; bases outside the gene matches: 2. The CDR3 runs to 14 residues. The germline CDR1 and CDR2 sequences are MNHEY and SMNVEV (reference sequence). CDR3 bases: TGTGCCAGCAGTTTGGCGGGAGTCACAGATACGCAGTATTTT. It specifies CASSLAGVTDTQYF.

V usage is TRBV2 and J usage is TRBJ2-2; 8 bases map to TRBD2. CDR3 size: 23 residues. Unmatched junction bases numbered 35, after V lost 8 bases and J lost 6 bases. Germline-derived CDR1 and CDR2 are SNHLY and FYNNEI. The CDR3 spells CASQYRGETTTSGIGAHAGELFF. In DNA form, the CDR3 reads TGTGCCAGCCAATACCGGGGGGAGACGACTACTAGCGGTATTGGAGCCCACGCCGGGGAGCTGTTTTTT.

This chain uses TRBV18 with TRBJ1-5; tentative D call: TRBD1 (6 bases). Germline CDR1 KGHSH, CDR2 LQKENI. The V and J ends lost 2 bases and 7 bases respectively, with 15 bases between them. The CDR3 length is 15 residues. In nucleotides, the CDR3 is TGTGCCAGCTCACCAAATACCGCAGGGGACCAGCCCCAGCATTTT. It codes for CASSPNTAGDQPQHF.

V and J are TRBV6-5 and TRBJ2-7; weak D call: TRBD1 (6 bases). V was clipped by 6 bases and J by 3 bases, with 12 bases between them. The CDR3 has 13 amino acids. CDR1 MNHEY and CDR2 SVGAGI come from the germline V gene. The CDR3 nucleotides are TGTGCCAGCAGACCACCGGGACACTACGAGCAGTACTTC. As protein: CASRPPGHYEQYF.

The chain uses TRBV4-2 and TRBJ1-2; 9 bases align to TRBD1. This CDR3 spans 13 amino acids. V shed 9 bases, J shed 4 bases, and the junction held 6 bases outside the gene matches. Germline CDR1 and CDR2: LGHNA and YNFKEQ. The CDR3 region has the DNA TGTGCCAGTACCGGGACAGGGATCTATGGCTACACCTTC. Translated: CASTGTGIYGYTF.

CDR3 in DNA: TGTGCCAGCAGTTTACAGGGTTTAGGTAGGAATGAGCAGTTCTTC. This gives the protein CASSLQGLGRNEQFF. The chain is built from TRBV27 and TRBJ2-1; possibly TRBD1 for D (5 bases). This CDR3 is 15 amino acids long. V was shortened by 2 bases and J by 7 bases, with 15 bases between the two germline ends. From germline, CDR1 is MNHEY and CDR2 SMNVEV (reference sequence).

V usage is TRBV9 and J usage is TRBJ2-7, with D perhaps TRBD1 (7 bases). CDR3 length: 14 amino acids. CDR1 is SGDLS and CDR2 is YYNGEE in the germline V gene. Trimming took 4 bases from V and 2 from J, leaving 13 bases between them. In nucleotides, the CDR3 is TGTGCCAGCAGCCCGCGGGACAGTACCTACGAGCAGTACTTC. Translation gives CASSPRDSTYEQYF.

The J gene is TRBJ1-1, the V gene TRBV29-1, with 10 bases that match TRBD1. Germline V gene lookup returns CDR1 SQVTM and CDR2 ANQGSEA. Germline trimming cut 4 bases from V and 3 bases from J; bases unmatched to any gene: 2. The CDR3 extends over 13 amino acids. CDR3 sequence: CSVGTGGDTEAFF. The DNA for the CDR3 is TGCAGCGTTGGGACAGGGGGGGACACTGAAGCTTTCTTT.

The chain combines TRBV28 with TRBJ1-4; 8 positions agree with TRBD1. The CDR3 is 18 residues long. Germline lookup yields CDR1 MDHEN and CDR2 SYDVKM. V lost 2 bases and J lost 1; bases outside the gene matches: 9. The CDR3: CASSLRPGGLVTNEKLFF. CDR3 coding DNA: TGTGCCAGCAGTTTAAGGCCAGGGGGCTTGGTAACTAATGAAAAACTGTTTTTT.

The gene calls are TRBV9 and TRBJ1-3, with TRBD1 as a possible D gene (5 bases). Trimming cost V 4 bases and J 3 bases, with 17 bases left between them. The CDR3 sequence is 16 residues long. Germline V gene data show CDR1 as SGDLS and CDR2 as YYNGEE. This CDR3 is CASSPIGGVGGNTIYF. CDR3 in DNA: TGTGCCAGCAGCCCCATCGGAGGGGTCGGTGGAAACACCATATATTTT.

The chain has TRBV15 and TRBJ2-7; D gene uncertain. V was shortened by 3 bases and J by 3 bases, with 9 bases between the two germline ends. The germline gives CDR1 LNHNV, CDR2 YYDKDF (reference sequence). The CDR3 is 13 residues long. CDR3 in amino acids: CATSSEPYYEQYF. The DNA of the CDR3 is TGTGCCACCAGCAGCGAACCCTACTACGAGCAGTACTTC. Full variable domain (rest looked up from reference TRBV15 and TRBJ2-7): DAMVIQNPRYQVTQFGKPVTLSCSQTLNHNVMYWYQQKSSQAPKLLFHYYDKDFNNEADTPDNFQSRRPNTSFCFLDIRSPGLGDTAMYLCATSSEPYYEQYFGPGTRLTVT.

This sequence joins TRBV11-2 and TRBJ1-1; D is uncertain. Germline values: CDR1 SGHAT, CDR2 FQNNGV. Between the trimmed V and J ends, which lost 1 base and 2 bases, there was a span of 11 bases. The CDR3 spans 15 residues. CDR3 in DNA: TGTGCCAGCAGCTTAGGCCCAAACTTAAACACTGAAGCTTTCTTT. Protein: CASSLGPNLNTEAFF.

The V and J genes are TRBV2 and TRBJ1-5; 11 bases map to TRBD1. CDR1 SNHLY and CDR2 FYNNEI come from the germline V gene. The CDR3 length is 15 residues. Trimming at V came to 1 base and at J to 7 bases, leaving 3 bases not matched to a gene. The CDR3 DNA follows: TGTGCCAGCAGTGAAGGGACAGGGGGCCCCCAGCCCCAGCATTTT. The encoded protein is CASSEGTGGPQPQHF.

CDR3 nucleotide sequence: TGCGCCAGCAGACCTACTAGCTTACCAACCCCCTGGGAGCTGTTTTTT. Encoded protein: CASRPTSLPTPWELFF. The chain employs TRBV5-1 and TRBJ2-2, with a tentative D call TRBD2 (6 bases). Trimming cost V 5 bases and J 9 bases, with 23 bases left between them. Germline CDR1 reads SGHRS; CDR2 reads YFSETQ. The CDR3 spans 16 residues.

With regard to this clone: Other nucleotide sequences from this sample produce the same CDR3. V gene TRBV4-1 combines with J gene TRBJ1-1; 8 bases line up with TRBD1. The CDR3 is 15 residues long. V lost 1 base and J lost 1; bases outside the gene matches: 2. Per the germline V gene, CDR1 is MGHRA and CDR2 is YSYEKL. CDR3 loop: CASSQATGGNTEAFF. CDR3 bases: TGCGCCAGCAGCCAAGCCACAGGGGGGAACACTGAAGCTTTCTTT.

CDR3 sequence reads: CASRAERVSSYEQYF. DNA for the CDR3: TGTGCCAGCAGAGCCGAGCGGGTGAGCTCCTACGAGCAGTACTTC. The genes are TRBV14 and TRBJ2-7, with a possible D match to TRBD2 (6 bases). CDR1 is SGHDN and CDR2 is FVKESK in the germline V gene. V was shortened by 6 bases and J by 0 bases, with 15 bases between the two germline ends. CDR3 size: 15 residues. Drawing the rest from reference TRBV14 and TRBJ2-7, the complete variable domain is EAGVTQFPSHSVIEKGQTVTLRCDPISGHDNLYWYRRVMGKEIKFLLHFVKESKQDESGMPNNRFLAERTGGTYSTLKVQPAELEDSGVYFCASRAERVSSYEQYFGPGTRLTVT.

CDR3 DNA sequence: TGTGCCAGTGGGGTCCCCGGAGGGTCTGGGGCCAACGTCCTGACTTTC. This encodes CASGVPGGSGANVLTF. The gene calls are TRBV28 and TRBJ2-6; D is perhaps TRBD2 (6 bases). Between the trimmed V and J ends, which lost 9 bases and 1 base, there was a span of 16 bases. The CDR3 is made up of 16 amino acids. CDR1 is MDHEN, CDR2 SYDVKM, per germline.

The V gene is TRBV11-2, the J gene TRBJ2-7; D call uncertain. Trimming took off 0 bases at V and 2 bases at J, with 11 bases between the two ends. This CDR3 has 15 amino acids. The germline V gene has CDR1 SGHAT and CDR2 FQNNGV. The CDR3 spells CASSLDVAGPYEQYF. The CDR3 DNA reads TGTGCCAGCAGCTTAGATGTGGCAGGCCCCTACGAGCAGTACTTC. The variable domain in full, completed from reference TRBV11-2 and TRBJ2-7, reads EAGVAQSPRYKIIEKRQSVAFWCNPISGHATLYWYQQILGQGPKLLIQFQNNGVVDDSQLPKDRFSAERLKGVDSTLKIQPAKLEDSAVYLCASSLDVAGPYEQYFGPGTRLTVT.

The V and J genes are TRBV4-3 and TRBJ2-7, with 10 bases lining up with TRBD1. Trimming at V came to 4 bases and at J to 2 bases, leaving 2 bases not matched to a gene. This CDR3 has 14 amino acids. Germline V gene lookup returns CDR1 LGHNA and CDR2 YSLEER. CDR3 sequence reads: CASSPGTGAYEQYF. CDR3 sequence (DNA): TGCGCCAGCAGCCCCGGGACAGGGGCCTACGAGCAGTACTTC.

V and J are TRBV18 and TRBJ2-3; 9 positions match TRBD2. Germline CDR1 reads KGHSH; CDR2 reads LQKENI. The CDR3 has 16 amino acids. The V and J ends lost 4 bases and 0 bases, in that order; junction bases with no gene match: 5. CDR3 sequence: CASSLSSGASTDTQYF. In DNA, the CDR3 is TGTGCCAGCTCACTCTCTAGCGGGGCTAGCACAGATACGCAGTATTTT.

The rearrangement links TRBV2 to TRBJ2-2, with 11 bases lining up with TRBD2. Germline lookup yields CDR1 SNHLY and CDR2 FYNNEI. This CDR3 has 16 residues. Trimming at V came to 3 bases and at J to 3 bases, leaving 3 bases not matched to a gene. CDR3 sequence (DNA): TGTGCCAGCAGTGAGGCACTAGCGGGGGACACCGGGGAGCTGTTTTTT. It yields the protein CASSEALAGDTGELFF.